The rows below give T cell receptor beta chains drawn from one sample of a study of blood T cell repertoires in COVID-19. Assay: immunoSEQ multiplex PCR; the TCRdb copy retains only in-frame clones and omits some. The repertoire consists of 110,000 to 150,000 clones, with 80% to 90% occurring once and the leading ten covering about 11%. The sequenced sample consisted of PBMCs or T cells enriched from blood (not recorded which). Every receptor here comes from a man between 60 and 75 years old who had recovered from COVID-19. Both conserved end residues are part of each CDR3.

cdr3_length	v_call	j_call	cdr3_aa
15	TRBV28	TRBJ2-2	CASSIRAGATGELFF
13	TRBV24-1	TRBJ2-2	CATSDPPAGELFF
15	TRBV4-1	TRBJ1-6	CASSRLTGRVSPLHF
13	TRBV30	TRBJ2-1	CAWSVQGGDEQFF
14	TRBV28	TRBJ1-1	CASSLTEGVTEAFF
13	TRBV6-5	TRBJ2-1	CASTPDYYNEQFF
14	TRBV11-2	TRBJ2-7	CASSLAGGRYEQYF
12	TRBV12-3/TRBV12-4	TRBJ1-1	CASSWGDTEAFF
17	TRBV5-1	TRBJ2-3	CASSLGLAGGTTDTQYF
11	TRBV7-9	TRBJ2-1	CASSLVVEQFF
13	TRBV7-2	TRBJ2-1	CASSLGRINEQFF
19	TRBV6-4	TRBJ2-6	CASSEGPRERSSGANVLTF
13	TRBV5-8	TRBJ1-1	CASSHRLGGLAFF
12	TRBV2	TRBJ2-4	CASTSGKNIQYF
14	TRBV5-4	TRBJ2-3	CASRFKRGTDTQYF
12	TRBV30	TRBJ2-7	CAWSVLAYEQYF
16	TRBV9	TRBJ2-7	CASSVGAGSLDEEQYF
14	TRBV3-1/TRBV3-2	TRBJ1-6	CASTRTGGQSPLHF
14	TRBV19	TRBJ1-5	CASSFGSGNQPQHF
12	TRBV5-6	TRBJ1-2	CASSLTENGYTF
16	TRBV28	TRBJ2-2	CASRPTSGGNTGELFF
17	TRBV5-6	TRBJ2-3	CASSWEVASGGANTQYF
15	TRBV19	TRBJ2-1	CASVTNSGRAVEQFF
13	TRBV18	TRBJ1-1	CASSQDRGEGGFF
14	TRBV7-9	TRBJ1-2	CASSSRQGDYGYTF
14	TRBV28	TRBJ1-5	CASTPGGTNQPQHF
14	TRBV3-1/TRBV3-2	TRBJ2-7	CASSQGASGYEQYF
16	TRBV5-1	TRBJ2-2	CASSLRGQVGTGELFF
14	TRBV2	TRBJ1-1	CASRTTGGSTEAFF
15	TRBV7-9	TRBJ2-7	CASSLERGASYEQYF
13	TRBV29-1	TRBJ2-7	CSVEEGGAYEQYF
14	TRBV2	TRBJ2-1	CASSKDYSYNEQFF
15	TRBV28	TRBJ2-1	CASSRSFFGVREQFF
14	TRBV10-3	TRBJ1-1	CAISEARGNTKAFF
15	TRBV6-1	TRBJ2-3	CASSDRSGGPDTQYF
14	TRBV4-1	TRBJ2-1	CASSPQGSYNEQFF
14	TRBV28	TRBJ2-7	CASSLEGTGGEQYF
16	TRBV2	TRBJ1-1	CASSSGLLRANTEAFF
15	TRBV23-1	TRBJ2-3	CASTGTKAGPDTQYF
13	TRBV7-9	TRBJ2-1	CASTEIGVNEQFF
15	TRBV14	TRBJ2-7	CASSQGQGWQNEQYF
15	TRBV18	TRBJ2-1	CASSPRTSEYNEQFF
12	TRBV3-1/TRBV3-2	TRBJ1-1	CASSYRGFRAFF
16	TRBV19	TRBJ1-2	CASTQQGLNGGYGYTF
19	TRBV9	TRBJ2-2	CASSVAGLAGGPVIGELFF
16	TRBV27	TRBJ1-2	CASSLQRGGTNYGYTF
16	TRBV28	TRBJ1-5	CASRTGLLSSNQPQHF
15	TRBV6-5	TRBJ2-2	CASSTSLGNTGELFF
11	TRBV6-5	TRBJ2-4	CATDRGNIQYF